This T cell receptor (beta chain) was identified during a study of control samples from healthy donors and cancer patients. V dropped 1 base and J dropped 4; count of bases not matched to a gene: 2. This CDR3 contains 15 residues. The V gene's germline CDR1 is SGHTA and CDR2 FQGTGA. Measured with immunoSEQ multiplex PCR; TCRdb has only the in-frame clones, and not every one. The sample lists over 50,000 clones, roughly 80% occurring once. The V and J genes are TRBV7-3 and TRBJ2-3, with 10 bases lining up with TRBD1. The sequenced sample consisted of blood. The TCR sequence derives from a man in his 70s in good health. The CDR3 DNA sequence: TGTGCCAGCAGCTTAAGGGACAGGGGAGCAGATACGCAGTATTTT. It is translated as CASSLRDRGADTQYF.